These T cell receptor beta chains were read from a single sample in a study of T-cell reconstitution after alpha-beta-depleted transplantation in children. TCRdb reanalysed the PCR reads using MiXCR and keeps one entry per CDR3 protein. This table holds hundreds of thousands of distinct CDR3 sequences, roughly 15% found once. This material consisted of PBMCs from the stem cell graft donor, taken from the stem cell graft. These receptors all stem from a human donor who donated a stem cell graft to a child with acute myeloid leukemia. Each CDR3 is given with its conserved first and last residue. Each record gives: V gene, D gene, clone size, J gene, CDR3 protein, CDR3 DNA. A D gene is named only where the DNA matches it firmly. Rows may omit the clone size; those that give it use once, few, many or a size class.

>TRBV12-3/TRBV12-4|.|many|TRBJ1-1
CASSFLGTNTEAFF
TGTGCCAGCAGTTTCTTAGGGACGAACACTGAAGCTTTCTTT
>TRBV4-3|TRBD1|many|TRBJ1-1
CASSRRDRDPTEAFF
TGCGCCAGCAGCCGGAGGGACAGGGATCCCACTGAAGCTTTCTTT
>TRBV7-2|TRBD2|many|TRBJ2-6
CASSRSGGAGANVLTF
TGTGCCAGCAGCCGTAGCGGGGGGGCTGGGGCCAACGTCCTGACTTTC
>TRBV12-3/TRBV12-4|TRBD1|many|TRBJ2-5
CASMRTGVRETQYF
TGTGCCAGCATGAGAACAGGGGTACGAGAGACCCAGTACTTC
>TRBV20-1|TRBD1|many|TRBJ1-4
CSARTGTNEKLFF
TGCAGTGCTAGGACAGGGACGAATGAAAAACTGTTTTTT
>TRBV7-2|TRBD2|.|TRBJ2-7
CASSLALAGVGYEQYF
TGTGCCAGCAGCTTAGCCCTAGCGGGGGTCGGGTACGAGCAGTACTTC
>TRBV5-5|TRBD2|.|TRBJ2-3
CASSFGLAGADTQYF
TGTGCCAGCAGCTTCGGACTAGCGGGGGCGGATACGCAGTATTTT
>TRBV30|TRBD1|.|TRBJ2-7
CAWSFDGTGAYEQYF
TGTGCCTGGAGTTTCGATGGGACAGGCGCCTACGAGCAGTACTTC
>TRBV7-9|TRBD1|.|TRBJ2-5
CASSSRDRVETHYF
TGTGCCAGCAGTTCACGGGACAGGGTAGAGACCCATTACTTC
>TRBV10-3|.|.|TRBJ2-7
CANSESAGTYEQYF
TGTGCCAACAGTGAGTCGGCCGGGACTTACGAGCAGTACTTC
>TRBV29-1|.|.|TRBJ1-2
CSAAKRLGGAVNYGYTF
TGCAGCGCCGCGAAACGCTTAGGGGGGGCCGTTAACTATGGCTACACCTTC
>TRBV4-3|.|.|TRBJ2-7
CASSLSRFTGYEQYF
TGCGCCAGCAGCCTCTCCCGGTTTACAGGCTACGAGCAGTACTTC
>TRBV6-2/TRBV6-3|.|.|TRBJ2-5
CASSHPALSETQYF
TGTGCCAGCAGTCACCCGGCGCTATCTGAGACCCAGTACTTC
>TRBV5-6|TRBD2|many|TRBJ2-5
CASKRLAEQETQYF
TGTGCCAGCAAGAGACTAGCGGAACAAGAGACCCAGTACTTC
>TRBV20-1|.|many|TRBJ1-5
CSAESQGLKGNQPQHF
TGCAGTGCCGAATCACAGGGATTGAAGGGCAATCAGCCCCAGCATTTT
>TRBV20-1|.|many|TRBJ2-1
CTGLSYNEQFF
TGCACGGGCCTCTCCTACAATGAGCAGTTCTTC
>TRBV10-3|TRBD1|many|TRBJ1-1
CAISGKGQAATEAFF
TGTGCCATCAGTGGGAAAGGACAGGCGGCCACTGAAGCTTTCTTT
>TRBV6-2/TRBV6-3|TRBD1|.|TRBJ1-2
CASSYSPVDSETGGVGYGYTF
TGTGCCAGCAGTTACTCCCCGGTTGACTCGGAGACAGGGGGCGTAGGCTATGGCTACACCTTC
>TRBV4-3|TRBD1|.|TRBJ2-1
CASSLSPDRADEQFF
TGCGCCAGCAGCCTCTCCCCGGACAGGGCGGATGAGCAGTTCTTC
>TRBV28|TRBD1|few|TRBJ2-6
CASSLYAGTGGSGANVLTF
TGTGCCAGCAGCCTTTATGCCGGGACAGGGGGTTCAGGGGCCAACGTCCTGACTTTC
>TRBV20-1|.|many|TRBJ2-3
CSVDPKAERHF
TGCAGTGTGGATCCTAAAGCGGAGAGGCATTTT
>TRBV6-2/TRBV6-3|.|.|TRBJ1-2
CASSYSGSRYTF
TGTGCCAGCAGTTACTCAGGGAGCCGCTACACCTTC
>TRBV10-3|TRBD2|few|TRBJ2-5
CAISESGGGTETQYF
TGTGCCATCAGTGAGTCAGGCGGGGGGACAGAGACCCAGTACTTC
>TRBV7-9|TRBD1|.|TRBJ2-2
CASRPNRVRGHGELFF
TGTGCCAGCAGACCCAACCGGGTCAGGGGGCACGGGGAGCTGTTTTTT
>TRBV20-1|.|many|TRBJ2-5
CSAGTPLRSGAREETQYF
TGCAGTGCTGGAACCCCCCTTAGGAGTGGGGCCAGGGAAGAGACCCAGTACTTC
>TRBV20-1|.|few|TRBJ2-1
CSRGGSYNEQFF
TGCAGTAGGGGAGGATCCTACAATGAGCAGTTCTTC
>TRBV5-5|.|few|TRBJ2-3
CASSLGISTRRGADTQYF
TGTGCCAGCAGCTTGGGAATCAGTACAAGAAGGGGAGCAGATACGCAGTATTTT
>TRBV9|.|few|TRBJ2-2
CASSRGASGNTGELFF
TGTGCCAGCAGCAGGGGGGCCTCAGGGAACACCGGGGAGCTGTTTTTT
>TRBV15|.|many|TRBJ1-6
CATSRVQPNSPLHF
TGTGCCACCAGCAGGGTACAGCCCAATTCACCCCTCCACTTT
>TRBV20-1|TRBD1|few|TRBJ2-1
CCARDALGTGDNEQFF
TGCTGTGCTAGAGACGCCTTGGGGACAGGGGACAATGAGCAGTTCTTC
>TRBV7-9|TRBD1|once|TRBJ1-1
CASSLPGTGVTEAFF
TGTGCCAGCAGCTTACCCGGGACAGGGGTAACTGAAGCTTTCTTT
>TRBV20-1|TRBD1|few|TRBJ1-1
CSAPGQGAPGTEAFF
TGCAGTGCCCCCGGACAGGGGGCGCCGGGGACTGAAGCTTTCTTT
>TRBV12-3/TRBV12-4|.|few|TRBJ1-3
CASSSKGSGSGNTIYF
TGTGCCAGCAGTTCGAAGGGAAGCGGCTCTGGAAACACCATATATTTT
>TRBV20-1|.|many|TRBJ1-5
CSASSGFSNQPQHF
TGCAGTGCTAGTTCTGGGTTTAGCAATCAGCCCCAGCATTTT